This T cell receptor beta chain was recovered during a study of a mutant IDH1 vaccine in newly diagnosed glioma. Turning to the study itself: The therapy given earlier, which was standard therapy, consisted of radiotherapy, temozolomide, or both, and most of the patients received both.

Time point indicated: week 35, safety follow-up. Mutant IDH1 20-mer peptide, at 300 ug, made up each vaccine dose, with topical imiquimod. The V gene's germline CDR1 is SGHTA and CDR2 FQGNSA. This CDR3 contains 11 residues. Trimming removed 8 bases at V and 6 bases at J, with 11 bases between. For this clone: The antigen remains undetermined.

Repertoires were generated with immunoSEQ multiplex PCR, while TCRdb's copy carries only in-frame clones and drops some. The data hold about 58,000 clones, with roughly 76% observed a single time. This chain connects TRBV7-2 to TRBJ2-7; unclear D gene. The TCR was taken from a middle-aged man with glioma. Material: PBMCs, obtained from a glioma patient whose treatment included an IDH1 peptide vaccine. The DNA for the CDR3 is TGTGCCAGCTCCCCGCTCACCGAGCAGTACTTC. This encodes CASSPLTEQYF.